The clone carrying this TCR beta chain was counted only a few times. Time point: blood at routine non-recurrence follow-up after resection. TCRdb called the 5' RACE reads again in MiXCR, with one record for every CDR3 protein. Of roughly 38,000 distinct CDR3 sequences in the sample, about 11% were seen once. The V end was cut by 1 base, the J end by 5 bases, with 12 bases between. CDR1 is SGHTA, CDR2 FQGNSA, per germline. This CDR3 is built from 15 residues. This specimen comes from a study of spatial heterogeneity in lung cancer. Study background: Taken at a median of approximately 2 years after resection, follow-up PBMC samples underwent sequencing when available.

The chain couples TRBV7-2 to TRBJ2-1; D tentatively fits TRBD1 or TRBD2 (6 bases each). The specimen comprised PBMCs, sampled at follow-up. This clonotype was obtained from a female donor with early-stage non-small cell lung cancer. CDR3 bases: TGTGCCAGCAGCTTAGTACGGGGGCAGAACAATGAGCAGTTCTTC. Translating gives CASSLVRGQNNEQFF.